Listed here are 2 T cell receptor beta chains from one sample, sequenced in a study of cytomegalovirus exposure and HLA in healthy donors. Vbeta (60) and Jbeta (13) primers were used in the PCR. Sequencing used immunoSEQ multiplex PCR; TCRdb keeps in-frame clones, though not all of them. The sample includes around 140,000 clones, roughly 80% of them seen just once. Sequencing was performed on PBMCs. Every receptor here comes from a male donor in good health and CMV-seronegative.

This clone was detected only once. The chain links TRBV18 to TRBJ2-3; 8 positions match TRBD1. The CDR3 has 15 amino acids. J gave up 6 bases and V 1 base, and 6 bases lay outside the gene matches. Germline V lookup: CDR1 KGHSH, CDR2 LQKENI. CDR3 in DNA: TGTGCCAGCTCACCACAACGGACAGGGTATGATACGCAGTATTTT. Residues: CASSPQRTGYDTQYF.

This clone has only a few counts. The V gene is TRBV7-9, the J gene TRBJ2-7, with a tentative D call TRBD1 (6 bases). Trimming removed 4 bases at V and 3 bases at J, with 16 bases between. This CDR3 comprises 15 residues. Per the germline V gene, CDR1 is SEHNR and CDR2 is FQNEAQ (reference sequence). The CDR3 DNA sequence: TGTGCCAGCAGCTCCCATTCTGACAGGAACTACGAGCAGTACTTC. Translated, it gives CASSSHSDRNYEQYF.